This T cell receptor beta chain is drawn from a study of post-analysis software for immune sequencing data. Study-wide findings and caveats: The study found TRBV5-6, TRBV5-1 and TRBV20-1 among roughly 5 TRBV segments more frequent in patients than controls.

This clonotype showed up just a few times. The antigen is undetermined. Unique molecular identifiers were present in the TCR beta cDNA libraries. TCRdb reprocessed the PCR reads via MiXCR and lists one record per CDR3 protein. The sample holds roughly 410,000 distinct CDR3 sequences, about a third seen once. V lost 1 base and J lost 5, with 15 bases in between. Per the germline V gene, CDR1 is SEHNR and CDR2 is FQNEAQ (reference sequence). The CDR3 sequence is 15 residues long. The chain has TRBV7-9 and TRBJ2-7, with D perhaps TRBD2 (7 bases). Sequencing input: blood. This receptor was obtained from a girl aged 10 to 17 with multiple sclerosis. This CDR3 reads CASSLVGGANHEQYF. CDR3 in DNA: TGTGCCAGCAGCTTAGTAGGGGGGGCTAACCACGAGCAGTACTTC.